This paragraph reports one T cell receptor beta chain. The data were obtained in a study of PD-L1 blockade in urothelial cancer. In the study overall: Researchers looked at the blood 3 weeks (second dose) and 6 weeks after treatment began.

Time point denoted: peripheral blood 6 weeks after treatment start. This CDR3 has 13 residues. From germline, CDR1 is MDHEN and CDR2 SYDVKM. V lost 7 bases to trimming and J lost 6 bases, with 16 bases between them. Clones were sequenced by immunoSEQ multiplex PCR, and TCRdb holds only the in-frame ones, with some missing. The sample includes some 120,000 clones, roughly 88% of them seen just once. This receptor was taken from a man between 50 and 59 years old with urothelial cancer. Source: PBMCs, taken around atezolizumab (anti-PD-L1) treatment. The chain recombines TRBV28 with TRBJ2-7; D is unresolved. As DNA, the CDR3 is TGTGCCAGCACCGATGCCGGTAGTCGCGAGCAGTACTTC. Translating it yields CASTDAGSREQYF. Drawing the rest from reference TRBV28 and TRBJ2-7, the complete variable domain is DVKVTQSSRYLVKRTGEKVFLECVQDMDHENMFWYRQDPGLGLRLIYFSYDVKMKEKGDIPEGYSVSREKKERFSLILESASTNQTSMYLCASTDAGSREQYFGPGTRLTVT.